Below are 24 T cell receptor beta chains sequenced from a single sample in a study of OX40 agonist ivuxolimab in advanced cancers. Using immunoSEQ multiplex PCR, the repertoire was profiled, and TCRdb retains in-frame clones only, with some absent. This table holds roughly 10,000 clones, roughly 86% found once. The sequenced sample was CD4+ or CD8+ T cells sorted from blood, obtained in a trial of the OX40 agonist ivuxolimab. The receptors were sampled from an adult with an advanced solid tumor such as melanoma, head and neck, liver or kidney cancer.

The chain recombines TRBV11-2 with TRBJ2-5; 7 bases match TRBD1. The V gene end was trimmed by 4 bases and the J gene end by 4 bases; junction bases not matched to a gene: 6. Germline-derived CDR1 and CDR2 are SGHAT and FQNNGV. The CDR3 length is 14 residues. The CDR3 region is CASSSRGLVETQYF. The DNA of the CDR3 is TGTGCCAGCAGCTCAAGGGGGCTAGTAGAGACCCAGTACTTC.

The sample holds one count of this clone. The chain has TRBV6-1 and TRBJ2-3, with TRBD1 matching over 9 bases. This CDR3 is 18 amino acids long. V lost 0 bases, J lost 5 bases, and 12 bases stayed unmatched. Germline assignment: CDR1 MNHNS and CDR2 SASEGT. CDR3 sequence (DNA): TGTGCCAGCAGTGAAGCGCTTCAAGGGACAGGGAGGAGAGATACGCAGTATTTT. This encodes CASSEALQGTGRRDTQYF.

The chain couples TRBV19 to TRBJ1-2, with a weak D call TRBD1 (5 bases). Deletions cut 7 bases from V and 8 bases from J, with 17 bases between. The CDR3 is 13 amino acids. Germline assignment: CDR1 LNHDA and CDR2 SQIVND (reference sequence). This CDR3 is CASTAGPTRGYTF. CDR3 sequence (DNA): TGTGCCAGTACGGCAGGGCCAACGCGGGGCTACACCTTC.

The chain employs TRBV6-5 and TRBJ2-7; 9 bases fit TRBD1. There are 15 residues in the CDR3. The germline gives CDR1 MNHEY, CDR2 SVGAGI. Trimming at V came to 0 bases and at J to 1 base, leaving 1 base not matched to a gene. CDR3 bases: TGTGCCAGCAGTTACTCGGGACAGGGATCCTACGAGCAGTACTTC. Residues: CASSYSGQGSYEQYF.

This chain connects TRBV6-6 to TRBJ1-2, with D hard to call. Germline values: CDR1 MNHNY, CDR2 SVGAGI (reference sequence). V gave up 7 bases and J gave up 8 bases, with 14 bases separating them. This CDR3 has 12 amino acids. CDR3 sequence: CASKGSSWGYTF. The CDR3 nucleotides are TGTGCCAGCAAAGGGTCCTCATGGGGCTACACCTTC.

The chain employs TRBV27 and TRBJ2-7, with D perhaps TRBD1 (6 bases). Trimming removed 2 bases at V and 0 bases at J, with 8 bases between. The germline V gene has CDR1 MNHEY and CDR2 SMNVEV (reference sequence). CDR3 size: 14 residues. DNA of the CDR3: TGTGCCAGCAGTTTAGGGACATTCTCCTACGAGCAGTACTTC. This codes for CASSLGTFSYEQYF.

The chain has TRBV11-2 and TRBJ2-5; the D gene is possibly TRBD1 (6 bases). Germline V lookup: CDR1 SGHAT, CDR2 FQNNGV. This CDR3 is 17 amino acids long. Trimming stripped 3 bases from V and 3 bases from J, with 20 bases between. The CDR3 loop is CASSLFGLRRTEETQYF. CDR3 coding DNA: TGTGCCAGCAGCTTGTTCGGGTTGCGGCGGACAGAAGAGACCCAGTACTTC.

J is TRBJ1-1 and V is TRBV11-2; TRBD1 agrees at 9 bases. Germline loops: CDR1 SGHAT, CDR2 FQNNGV. Losses at the gene ends were 5 bases for V and 5 bases for J; bases not matched to a gene: 9. CDR3 size: 15 residues. The CDR3 region is CASSPPDRGRTEAFF. CDR3 bases: TGTGCCAGCAGCCCCCCCGACAGGGGGAGGACTGAAGCTTTCTTT.

J is TRBJ2-4 and V is TRBV19; no clear D gene. Trimming shortened V by 8 bases and J by 2 bases, and 10 bases separated the two germline ends. There are 13 residues in the CDR3. Per the germline V gene, CDR1 is LNHDA and CDR2 is SQIVND (reference sequence). The CDR3 bases are TGTGCCAGTCTAGGACGCACCAAAAACATTCAGTACTTC. It specifies CASLGRTKNIQYF.

The gene calls are TRBV11-2 and TRBJ2-3; 10 positions match TRBD2. CDR1 SGHAT and CDR2 FQNNGV come from the germline V gene. The length of the CDR3 is 17 residues. The trim removed 3 bases at V and 5 bases at J, leaving 11 bases unmatched. Here the CDR3 DNA reads TGTGCCAGCAGCTTGGGTAGCGGGGGGTACAGGATAGATACGCAGTATTTT. This translates into CASSLGSGGYRIDTQYF.

V gene TRBV5-5 combines with J gene TRBJ1-1, with a tentative D call TRBD1 (6 bases). CDR3 length: 15 residues. The V end was cut by 1 base, the J end by 4 bases, with 14 bases between. The germline V gene encodes CDR1 SGHKS and CDR2 YYEKEE (reference sequence). The CDR3 nucleotides read TGTGCCAGCAGCTTGTACGGGGGCCGGGGCACTGAAGCTTTCTTT. This gives the protein CASSLYGGRGTEAFF.

This clone came up once. The CDR3 bases are TGTGCCAGCAGCCAAGCGGCGAGCTCCTACGAGCAGTACTTC. This gives the protein CASSQAASSYEQYF. The V and J genes are TRBV14 and TRBJ2-7; D gene unclear. This CDR3 spans 14 amino acids. The V end lost 1 base, the J end lost 0 bases, and 7 bases lay between the germline ends. The germline V gene encodes CDR1 SGHDN and CDR2 FVKESK.

CDR3 nucleotide sequence: TGCGCCAGCAGCTCATGGGGGGACAGTAATTCACCCCTCCACTTT. Protein product: CASSSWGDSNSPLHF. The chain couples TRBV5-1 to TRBJ1-6; TRBD1 aligns across 7 bases. The CDR3 spans 15 residues. V trimming: 3 bases; J trimming: 6 bases; junction bases outside the gene matches: 6. Germline V gene lookup returns CDR1 SGHRS and CDR2 YFSETQ.

The gene calls are TRBV25-1 and TRBJ1-1; D is undetermined. In germline, CDR1 is MGHDK, CDR2 SYGVNS. This CDR3 contains 11 residues. The V and J ends lost 7 bases and 5 bases respectively, with 8 bases between them. The CDR3 region has the DNA TGTGCCAGCACCACCGGGACTGAAGCTTTCTTT. The encoded protein is CASTTGTEAFF.

A remark on this clone: One junction end does not reproduce the germline sequence, and a read error may be involved. The chain is built from TRBV4-1 and TRBJ1-1, with a possible D match to TRBD1 (5 bases). CDR1 is MGHRA and CDR2 is YSYEKL in the germline V gene. This CDR3 is built from 14 residues. The CDR3 region is CASSQGPGGTGAFF. As DNA, the CDR3 is TGCGCCAGCAGCCAAGGACCTGGAGGGACTGGAGCTTTCTTT.

The chain is built from TRBV20-1 and TRBJ2-7; possibly TRBD2 for D (6 bases). There are 11 residues in the CDR3. Per germline, CDR1 DFQATT and CDR2 SNEGSKA (reference sequence). V lost 5 bases and J 7 bases, leaving 12 bases between the germline ends. CDR3: CSASRDEEQYF. The CDR3 DNA sequence: TGCAGTGCTTCGCGGGACGAGGAGCAGTACTTC.

This chain joins TRBV7-8 and TRBJ2-3; D tentatively reads TRBD1 or TRBD2 (6 bases each). Germline V lookup: CDR1 SGHVS, CDR2 FQNEAQ. This CDR3 is 16 amino acids long. V was pared by 10 bases and J by 0 bases, with 20 bases between. The CDR3 DNA reads as TGTGCCATAAATGGAGGGGGGAGCTCTAGCACAGATACGCAGTATTTT. It translates to CAINGGGSSSTDTQYF.

The V and J genes are TRBV7-2 and TRBJ2-1, with D possibly being TRBD2 (6 bases). The CDR3 is 14 amino acids. From germline, CDR1 is SGHTA and CDR2 FQGNSA. The germline V and J ends were trimmed by 1 base and 6 bases, with 10 bases remaining between them. The CDR3 loop reads CASSLVGGGNEQFF. The CDR3 coding sequence is TGTGCCAGCAGCTTAGTCGGGGGTGGCAATGAGCAGTTCTTC.

The V and J genes are TRBV11-2 and TRBJ2-5; D gene uncertain. CDR3 length: 12 residues. Trimming removed 0 bases from V and 12 bases from J, with 11 bases in between. The germline V gene encodes CDR1 SGHAT and CDR2 FQNNGV. The CDR3 DNA follows: TGTGCCAGCAGCTTAGAGCCCGCCGTAGAGTACTTC. It codes for CASSLEPAVEYF.

The chain links TRBV7-6 to TRBJ2-1; D remains unclear. From germline, CDR1 is SGHVS and CDR2 FNYEAQ. Trimming shortened V by 1 base and J by 6 bases, and 10 bases separated the two germline ends. The CDR3 length is 14 residues. The chain's CDR3 is CASSLGLTPNEQFF. CDR3 sequence (DNA): TGTGCCAGCAGCTTAGGCCTCACCCCCAATGAGCAGTTCTTC. Looking up the rest from reference TRBV7-6 and TRBJ2-1 gives the full variable domain: GAGVSQSPRYKVTKRGQDVALRCDPISGHVSLYWYRQALGQGPEFLTYFNYEAQQDKSGLPNDRFSAERPEGSISTLTIQRTEQRDSAMYRCASSLGLTPNEQFFGPGTRLTVL.

This sequence joins TRBV7-9 and TRBJ1-5; D might be TRBD1 (6 bases). V was trimmed by 1 base and J by 2 bases, leaving 9 bases between them. Germline-derived CDR1 and CDR2 are SEHNR and FQNEAQ (reference sequence). This CDR3 region has 15 residues. The CDR3 DNA reads TGTGCCAGCAGCTTAGGCTCAGGGGGCAATCAGCCCCAGCATTTT. Protein sequence: CASSLGSGGNQPQHF.

The chain links TRBV7-9 to TRBJ2-3; no clear D gene. CDR1 is SEHNR and CDR2 is FQNEAQ in the germline V gene (reference sequence). The CDR3 sequence is 14 residues long. V was cut by 0 bases and J by 4 bases, with 8 bases left in between. CDR3 coding DNA: TGTGCCAGCAGCTTAGCGCATGGGGCAGATACGCAGTATTTT. Translated, it gives CASSLAHGADTQYF.

The chain employs TRBV6-1 and TRBJ1-4, with TRBD1 identical over 7 bases. The CDR3 covers 14 residues. Germline V CDR1 and CDR2: MNHNS, SASEGT. The V gene end was trimmed by 6 bases and the J gene end by 7 bases; junction bases not matched to a gene: 8. CDR3 DNA: TGTGCCAGCAGCAAGGGGGCGAGGAGTGAAAAACTGTTTTTT. Amino acids: CASSKGARSEKLFF.

In its sample, this clone is medium-sized. V usage is TRBV5-6 and J usage is TRBJ1-2, with D possibly TRBD1 on 5 matching bases. Germline lookup yields CDR1 SGHDT and CDR2 YYEEEE. V was cut by 1 base and J by 2 bases, with 12 bases left in between. This CDR3 spans 15 amino acids. The CDR3 nucleotides read TGTGCCAGCAGCTTGTCCTATGGGGGGAACTATGGCTACACCTTC. This translates into CASSLSYGGNYGYTF.